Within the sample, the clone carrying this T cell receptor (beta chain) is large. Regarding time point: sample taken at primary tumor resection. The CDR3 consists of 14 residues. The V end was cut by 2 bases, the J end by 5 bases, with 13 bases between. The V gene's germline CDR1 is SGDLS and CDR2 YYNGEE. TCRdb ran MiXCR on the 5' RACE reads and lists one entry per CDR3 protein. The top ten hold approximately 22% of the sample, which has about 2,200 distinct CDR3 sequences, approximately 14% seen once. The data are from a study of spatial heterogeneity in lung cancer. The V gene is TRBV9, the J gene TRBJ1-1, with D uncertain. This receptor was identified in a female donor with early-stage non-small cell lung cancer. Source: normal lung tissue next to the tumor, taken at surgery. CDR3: CASSVGPFGTEAFF. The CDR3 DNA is TGTGCCAGCAGCGTCGGTCCGTTTGGAACTGAAGCTTTCTTT.